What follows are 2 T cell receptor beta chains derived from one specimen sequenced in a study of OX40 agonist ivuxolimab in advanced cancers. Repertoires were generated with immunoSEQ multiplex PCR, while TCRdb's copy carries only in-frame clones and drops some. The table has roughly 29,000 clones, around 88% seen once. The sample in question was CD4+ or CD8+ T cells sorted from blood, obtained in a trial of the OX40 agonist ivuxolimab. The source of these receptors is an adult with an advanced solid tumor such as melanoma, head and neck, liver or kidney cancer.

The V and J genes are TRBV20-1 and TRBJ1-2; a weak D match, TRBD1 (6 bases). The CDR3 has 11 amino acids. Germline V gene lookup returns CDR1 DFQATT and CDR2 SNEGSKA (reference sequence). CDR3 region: CAPHRVDGYTF. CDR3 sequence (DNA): TGCGCCCCCCACAGGGTGGACGGCTACACCTTC.

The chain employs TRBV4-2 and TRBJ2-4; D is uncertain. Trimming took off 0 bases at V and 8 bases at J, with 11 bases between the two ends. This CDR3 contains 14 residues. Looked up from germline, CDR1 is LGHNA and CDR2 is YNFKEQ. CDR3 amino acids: CASSQETFGDIQYF. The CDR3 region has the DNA TGTGCCAGCAGCCAAGAAACGTTTGGCGACATTCAGTACTTC.